This TCR beta chain originates from a study of T cells after somatic rescue of genetic block. Only in-frame clones appear in the TCRdb table, and some are missing; sequencing was by immunoSEQ multiplex PCR. This table holds about 14,000 clones, approximately 70% found once. The germline V gene encodes CDR1 ENHRY and CDR2 SYGVKD. V gave up 3 bases and J gave up 5 bases, with 10 bases separating them. The CDR3 length is 13 residues. The source is a boy aged 10-17 years. Sequencing was performed on peripheral blood mononuclear cells (PBMCs). This chain links TRBV10-3 with TRBJ2-5; D is uncertain. CDR3 in amino acids: CAISDFAVETQYF. Here the CDR3 DNA reads TGTGCCATCAGTGACTTTGCTGTGGAGACCCAGTACTTC.